The 28 T cell receptor beta chains below all came from one sample that was sequenced in a study of blood T cell repertoires in COVID-19. The method was immunoSEQ multiplex PCR; TCRdb's version includes in-frame clones alone and lacks a portion of them. The table has some 200,000 clones, about 86% seen once; the top ten hold 1.5%. The sample was peripheral blood. Receptors originate from a man between 18 and 29 years old with active or convalescent COVID-19.

The V and J genes are TRBV5-1 and TRBJ2-1; 9 positions match TRBD2. Germline V gives CDR1 SGHRS, CDR2 YFSETQ. V shed 5 bases, J shed 1 base, and the junction held 4 bases outside the gene matches. The CDR3 totals 15 residues. The CDR3 DNA sequence: TGCGCCAGCAGGGAGACTAGCGGATCCTACAATGAGCAGTTCTTC. This translates into CASRETSGSYNEQFF.

The chain uses TRBV15 and TRBJ1-4, with 8 bases matching TRBD1. The CDR3 consists of 16 residues. Germline assignment: CDR1 LNHNV and CDR2 YYDKDF (reference sequence). The V and J ends lost 1 base and 13 bases, in that order; junction bases with no gene match: 14. The CDR3 is CATSRGAGQGGEVLFF. The CDR3 DNA reads as TGTGCCACCAGCAGAGGGGCCGGACAGGGAGGGGAGGTACTGTTTTTT.

The chain recombines TRBV6-2 or TRBV6-3 with TRBJ2-7; no reliable D call. Trimming removed 2 bases from V and 0 bases from J, with 20 bases in between. The CDR3 is 18 amino acids. The V gene's germline CDR1 is MNHEY and CDR2 SVGEGT. CDR3 sequence: CASSYHPDLPLGSYEQYF. CDR3 DNA: TGTGCCAGCAGTTACCACCCCGACTTGCCGTTGGGCTCCTACGAGCAGTACTTC.

The chain has TRBV19 and TRBJ2-2; no clear D gene. The germline V gene has CDR1 LNHDA and CDR2 SQIVND (reference sequence). CDR3 length: 18 residues. V lost 2 bases and J 5 bases, leaving 21 bases between the germline ends. The CDR3 region is CASSIIAQARKNTGELFF. The CDR3 DNA is TGTGCCAGTAGTATAATCGCCCAGGCCCGAAAAAATACCGGGGAGCTGTTTTTT.

J is TRBJ2-2 and V is TRBV18; 7 positions match TRBD1. The CDR3 has 15 residues. Trimming took 3 bases from V and 5 from J; bases not matched to a gene: 6. Germline CDR1 reads KGHSH; CDR2 reads LQKENI. CDR3 residues: CASSPRDRGTGELFF. CDR3 nucleotides: TGTGCCAGCTCACCCCGGGACAGAGGAACCGGGGAGCTGTTTTTT.

This chain uses TRBV3-1 (or the pseudogene TRBV3-2) with TRBJ2-3; D uncertain. The CDR3 totals 13 residues. Germline CDR1 and CDR2: LGHDT and YNNKEL (reference sequence). The V gene lost 4 bases and the J gene lost 0 bases, with 5 bases spanning the gap. The CDR3 sequence: CASSPFSTDTQYF. As DNA, the CDR3 is TGTGCCAGCAGCCCGTTTAGCACAGATACGCAGTATTTT.

The J gene is TRBJ1-1, the V gene TRBV28; no definite D call. CDR1 is MDHEN and CDR2 is SYDVKM in the germline V gene. The V and J ends lost 6 bases and 5 bases respectively, with 13 bases between them. This CDR3 has 13 amino acids. The CDR3 is CASSPGITTEAFF. In DNA, the CDR3 is TGTGCCAGCAGCCCCGGGATAACTACTGAAGCTTTCTTT.

The chain carries TRBV30 and TRBJ2-1; TRBD1 matches 8 bases. This CDR3 is built from 15 residues. Trimming cost V 3 bases and J 1 base; bases outside gene matches: 5. Germline lookup yields CDR1 GTSNPN and CDR2 SVGIG (reference sequence). The CDR3 nucleotides are TGTGCCTGGAGGGGGGACAGGACGTCCTACAATGAGCAGTTCTTC. Protein: CAWRGDRTSYNEQFF. Using reference TRBV30 and TRBJ2-1 for the parts outside the CDR3, the full variable domain is SQTIHQWPATLVQPVGSPLSLECTVEGTSNPNLYWYRQAAGRGLQLLFYSVGIGQISSEVPQNLSASRPQDRQFILSSKKLLLSDSGFYLCAWRGDRTSYNEQFFGPGTRLTVL.

This clone was detected once. The chain carries TRBV9 and TRBJ1-1; a weak D match, TRBD1 (6 bases). The V end lost 3 bases, the J end lost 7 bases, and 16 bases lay between the germline ends. Germline CDR1 is SGDLS and CDR2 is YYNGEE. The CDR3 length is 14 residues. The CDR3 bases are TGTGCCAGCAGCGCCGACTTAGGACAGTTTGAAGCTTTCTTT. Its translation is CASSADLGQFEAFF.

The J gene is TRBJ1-5, the V gene TRBV28, with 9 bases aligning to TRBD1. This CDR3 is 16 amino acids long. V lost 5 bases to trimming and J lost 4 bases; unmatched junction nucleotides: 9. Looked up from germline, CDR1 is MDHEN and CDR2 is SYDVKM. CDR3 protein: CASSLGTGMWNQPQHF. The CDR3 DNA sequence: TGTGCCAGCAGTCTCGGGACAGGGATGTGGAATCAGCCCCAGCATTTT.

The chain links TRBV6-5 to TRBJ2-5; 12 bases are shared with TRBD1. V was pared by 2 bases and J by 4 bases, with 2 bases of the junction left unmatched. CDR3 length equals 15 residues. Germline-derived CDR1 and CDR2 are MNHEY and SVGAGI. CDR3 loop: CASSYGTGGAETQYF. CDR3 nucleotide sequence: TGTGCCAGCAGTTACGGGACAGGGGGCGCAGAGACCCAGTACTTC.

In this sample, this clone turned up a few times. The chain joins TRBV2 to TRBJ2-7; 7 bases line up with TRBD2. Germline CDR1 and CDR2: SNHLY and FYNNEI. With V trimmed by 6 bases and J by 4 bases, 9 bases remained unmatched. The CDR3 loop spans 14 amino acids. The CDR3 spells CASRPAGIGYEQYF. The CDR3 coding sequence is TGTGCCAGCAGGCCAGCGGGAATCGGGTACGAGCAGTACTTC.

The V and J genes are TRBV4-3 and TRBJ1-1, with D possibly being TRBD1 (5 bases). This CDR3 region has 15 residues. The V end was cut by 1 base, the J end by 2 bases, with 11 bases between. Germline V gene data show CDR1 as LGHNA and CDR2 as YSLEER. CDR3 amino acids: CASSQGRQPNTEAFF. In nucleotides, the CDR3 is TGCGCCAGCAGCCAAGGGAGACAGCCCAACACTGAAGCTTTCTTT.

This clone was seen a few times. The rearrangement links TRBV30 to TRBJ2-7, with 11 bases fitting TRBD1. CDR1 and CDR2 (germline): GTSNPN, SVGIG (reference sequence). The CDR3 is 14 residues long. V lost 2 bases, J lost 5 bases, and 5 bases stayed unmatched. CDR3: CAWSLGQGDNEQYF. The CDR3 nucleotides are TGTGCCTGGAGTTTGGGACAGGGGGACAACGAGCAGTACTTC.

This chain joins TRBV28 and TRBJ2-7, with a tentative D call TRBD1 (5 bases). V lost 2 bases and J 2 bases, leaving 13 bases between the germline ends. Germline V gives CDR1 MDHEN, CDR2 SYDVKM. CDR3 length equals 15 residues. The CDR3 spells CASSLPQGVTYEQYF. CDR3 DNA: TGTGCCAGCAGTTTACCCCAGGGTGTCACCTACGAGCAGTACTTC.

This clone was detected only a few times. This sequence joins TRBV10-2 and TRBJ1-6, with unresolved D. The CDR3 spans 12 residues. V was pared by 7 bases and J by 7 bases, with 8 bases between. From germline, CDR1 is WSHSY and CDR2 SAAADI. CDR3 sequence reads: CASMSSNSPLHF. CDR3 nucleotides: TGCGCCAGCATGTCGTCGAATTCACCCCTCCACTTT.

V gene TRBV19 combines with J gene TRBJ1-5, with D possibly being TRBD1 (6 bases). V dropped 9 bases and J dropped 5 bases, with 14 bases sitting between them. Germline CDR1 LNHDA, CDR2 SQIVND (reference sequence). The CDR3 loop spans 13 amino acids. The CDR3 spells CASETGKDQPQHF. CDR3 sequence (DNA): TGTGCCAGCGAAACAGGGAAAGATCAGCCCCAGCATTTT.

This chain joins TRBV7-2 and TRBJ2-1; TRBD2 aligns across 7 bases. V was clipped by 1 base and J by 15 bases; unmatched bases: 9. Looked up from germline, CDR1 is SGHTA and CDR2 is FQGNSA. The CDR3 is 13 amino acids. The CDR3, as DNA: TGTGCCAGCAGCTTAGGGCCTAGCGGAGCCCCGTTCTTC. This encodes CASSLGPSGAPFF.

J is TRBJ1-1 and V is TRBV20-1; no reliable D call. The V and J ends lost 7 bases and 2 bases respectively, with 8 bases between them. The V gene's germline CDR1 is DFQATT and CDR2 SNEGSKA (reference sequence). The CDR3 has 11 amino acids. The DNA of the CDR3 is TGCAGTGGAAACTCTAACACTGAAGCTTTCTTT. Translating it yields CSGNSNTEAFF.

The V and J genes are TRBV28 and TRBJ2-1; TRBD2 aligns across 11 bases. V was pared by 8 bases and J by 4 bases, with 7 bases of the junction left unmatched. The CDR3 is 15 amino acids. CDR1 and CDR2 from the germline V gene are MDHEN and SYDVKM. As DNA, the CDR3 is TGTGCCAGCGGACTAGCGGGTCGTATGTACAATGAGCAGTTCTTC. Translation: CASGLAGRMYNEQFF. The entire variable domain, with the rest obtained from reference TRBV28 and TRBJ2-1, is as follows: DVKVTQSSRYLVKRTGEKVFLECVQDMDHENMFWYRQDPGLGLRLIYFSYDVKMKEKGDIPEGYSVSREKKERFSLILESASTNQTSMYLCASGLAGRMYNEQFFGPGTRLTVL.

This clone was found a few times. The chain joins TRBV20-1 to TRBJ1-1; TRBD1 matches at 9 bases. The CDR3 length is 11 residues. Germline CDR1 and CDR2: DFQATT and SNEGSKA (reference sequence). V lost 2 bases, J lost 11 bases, and 3 bases stayed unmatched. For the CDR3, the DNA is TGCAGTGCTAGATTCACAGGGGGCGCTTTCTTT. It specifies CSARFTGGAFF.

The rearrangement links TRBV10-3 to TRBJ2-7; 9 bases line up with TRBD1. Per the germline V gene, CDR1 is ENHRY and CDR2 is SYGVKD. V was clipped by 4 bases and J by 3 bases; unmatched bases: 1. CDR3 size: 13 residues. In DNA, the CDR3 is TGTGCCATCAGTGTGGGACAGGGCTACGAGCAGTACTTC. This gives the protein CAISVGQGYEQYF.

This clone was counted a few times. J is TRBJ1-5 and V is TRBV12-5, with 8 bases fitting TRBD1. This CDR3 is built from 13 residues. Germline CDR1 reads LGHNT; CDR2 reads FRNRAP. Trimming removed 5 bases from V and 7 bases from J; junction bases left unmatched: 4. The chain's CDR3 is CASGPGGSQPQHF. The CDR3 DNA is TGTGCTAGTGGTCCAGGGGGCAGCCAGCCCCAGCATTTT.

The CDR3 coding sequence is TGTGCCAGCCGACAGGGGGAGATCTCCTACGAGCAGTACTTC. As protein: CASRQGEISYEQYF. The rearrangement links TRBV2 to TRBJ2-7; 9 bases line up with TRBD1. The germline gives CDR1 SNHLY, CDR2 FYNNEI. With 8 bases clipped from V and 0 bases from J, the junction kept 5 bases outside the gene matches. The length of the CDR3 is 14 residues.

The CDR3, as DNA: TGTGCCAGCAGCTTAGGGGGGACTCCACCTGAAGCTTTCTTT. Its translation is CASSLGGTPPEAFF. The J gene is TRBJ1-1, the V gene TRBV7-2; tentative D call: TRBD1 (5 bases). Germline V lookup: CDR1 SGHTA, CDR2 FQGNSA. The V and J ends lost 1 base and 6 bases respectively, with 12 bases between them. CDR3 length: 14 amino acids. The variable domain in full, with the rest retrieved from reference TRBV7-2 and TRBJ1-1, is GAGVSQSPSNKVTEKGKDVELRCDPISGHTALYWYRQSLGQGLEFLIYFQGNSAPDKSGLPSDRFSAERTGGSVSTLTIQRTQQEDSAVYLCASSLGGTPPEAFFGQGTRLTVV.

This chain connects TRBV10-3 to TRBJ1-3, with 8 bases fitting TRBD1. The CDR3 runs 15 residues. Germline trimming cut 6 bases from V and 2 bases from J; bases unmatched to any gene: 6. Germline assignment: CDR1 ENHRY and CDR2 SYGVKD. DNA of the CDR3: TGTGCCATCAGGGACCTGGGACAGGCTGGAAACACCATATATTTT. Its protein product is CAIRDLGQAGNTIYF.

The CDR3 loop is CASTPGEGIPYNEQFF. In nucleotides, the CDR3 is TGTGCCAGCACTCCCGGGGAGGGAATCCCCTACAATGAGCAGTTCTTC. The chain links TRBV27 to TRBJ2-1; 7 bases map to TRBD2. Germline V gene sequence: CDR1 MNHEY, CDR2 SMNVEV (reference sequence). V was pared by 7 bases and J by 2 bases, with 11 bases of the junction left unmatched. The CDR3 has 16 amino acids.

The chain is built from TRBV21-1 and TRBJ1-1; the table's TRBD1 call for D was not verified on the DNA. TRBV21-1 represents a pseudogene. CDR3 size: 16 residues. The CDR3 is CASSKVRNRAGKEAFF. For the CDR3, the DNA is TGTGCCAGCAGCAAAGTACGTAATAGGGCAGGGAAAGAAGCTTTCTTT.